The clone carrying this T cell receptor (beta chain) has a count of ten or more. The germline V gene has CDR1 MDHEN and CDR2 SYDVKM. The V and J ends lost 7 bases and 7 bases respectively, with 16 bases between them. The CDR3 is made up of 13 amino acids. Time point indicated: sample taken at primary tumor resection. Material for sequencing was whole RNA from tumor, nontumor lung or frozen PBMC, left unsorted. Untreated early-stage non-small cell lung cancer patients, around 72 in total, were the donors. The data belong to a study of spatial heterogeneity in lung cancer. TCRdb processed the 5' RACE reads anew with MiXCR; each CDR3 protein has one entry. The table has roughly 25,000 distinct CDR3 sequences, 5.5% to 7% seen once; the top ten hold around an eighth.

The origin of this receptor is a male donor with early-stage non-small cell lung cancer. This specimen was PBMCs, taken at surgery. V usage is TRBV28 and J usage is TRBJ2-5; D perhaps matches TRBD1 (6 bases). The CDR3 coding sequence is TGTGCCAGCACCCAGGGGCAATCGAGGACCCAGTACTTC. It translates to CASTQGQSRTQYF.